This is a list of T cell receptor beta chains from one sample in a study of cytomegalovirus exposure and HLA in healthy donors. Sequencing was performed with immunoSEQ multiplex PCR; in TCRdb, only in-frame clones are kept and a portion is missing. The table records more than 65,000 clones, about 73% of them present only once. Sequencing was carried out using PBMCs. The receptors originated from an older woman in good health and CMV-seropositive. CDR3s include the opening cysteine and the closing phenylalanine or tryptophan. The D gene is left open where the match is weak. Not all rows give a size; the values are once, few, many and, for expanded clones, a class.

CDR3aa	CDR3nt	v_gene	abundance	j_gene	d_gene
CASSYQAWYNEQFF	TGTGCCAGCAGTTACCAGGCGTGGTACAATGAGCAGTTCTTC	TRBV6-6	NA	TRBJ2-1	NA
CASSLGLGDGYTF	TGTGCCAGCAGCTTGGGCTTAGGGGATGGCTACACCTTC	TRBV5-6	NA	TRBJ1-2	NA
CASRSIGTQNYNEQFF	TGTGCCAGCAGATCTATCGGGACTCAAAATTACAATGAGCAGTTCTTC	TRBV11-2	few	TRBJ2-1	NA
CASRDGGTYPGELFF	TGTGCCAGTAGAGACGGGGGGACATACCCCGGGGAGCTGTTTTTT	TRBV19	NA	TRBJ2-2	NA
CASSLGDRGNAEAFF	TGCGCCAGCAGCTTGGGGGACAGGGGTAATGCTGAAGCTTTCTTT	TRBV5-1	few	TRBJ1-1	TRBD1
CASSLVPAGGGNTGELFF	TGTGCCAGCAGCTTAGTTCCAGCGGGGGGCGGAAACACCGGGGAGCTGTTTTTT	TRBV7-9	NA	TRBJ2-2	TRBD2
CASSPTSGSIEQYF	TGTGCCAGCAGCCCGACTAGCGGGAGTATTGAGCAGTACTTC	TRBV7-9	NA	TRBJ2-7	TRBD2
CASSLGQSNQPQHF	TGTGCCAGCAGCTTGGGACAGAGCAATCAGCCCCAGCATTTT	TRBV5-4	once	TRBJ1-5	NA
CASSPGGAREKLFF	TGCGCCAGCAGCCCAGGGGGCGCAAGGGAAAAACTGTTTTTT	TRBV5-1	once	TRBJ1-4	TRBD1
CASSEQGAPVGNQPQHF	TGTGCCAGCAGCGAACAGGGGGCCCCCGTGGGAAATCAGCCCCAGCATTTT	TRBV5-4	NA	TRBJ1-5	TRBD1
CASSPGGAEVVDTQYF	TGTGCCAGTAGCCCCGGTGGCGCGGAAGTGGTAGATACGCAGTATTTT	TRBV19	NA	TRBJ2-3	NA
CASSQFTGATFF	TGTGCCAGCAGCCAATTTACCGGAGCGACGTTCTTC	TRBV14	NA	TRBJ2-1	NA
CASSRGDPSTDTQYF	TGCGCCAGCAGCCGGGGTGACCCTAGCACAGATACGCAGTATTTT	TRBV5-1	NA	TRBJ2-3	NA
CASSSNRFLKSPLHF	TGCGCCAGCAGCTCAAACAGGTTCCTCAAATCACCCCTCCACTTT	TRBV5-1	NA	TRBJ1-6	NA
CASSLVGVQHEAFF	TGTGCCAGCAGCTTAGTCGGGGTGCAACATGAAGCTTTCTTT	TRBV7-9	NA	TRBJ1-1	NA
CASSSLAGGYNEQFF	TGCGCCAGCAGCTCACTAGCGGGAGGTTACAATGAGCAGTTCTTC	TRBV5-1	few	TRBJ2-1	TRBD2
CASSTTLGGGATDTQYF	TGTGCCAGCAGCACTACCTTGGGCGGGGGGGCCACAGATACGCAGTATTTT	TRBV5-4	NA	TRBJ2-3	TRBD2
CASGSGSGSEQYF	TGTGCCAGCGGGAGCGGGTCGGGGAGCGAGCAGTACTTC	TRBV28	NA	TRBJ2-7	NA
CASSEQGTGELFF	TGTGCCAGCAGTGAACAGGGGACCGGGGAGCTGTTTTTT	TRBV2	NA	TRBJ2-2	NA
CASSPAGTEYEQYF	TGCGCCAGCAGCCCCGCCGGGACAGAGTACGAGCAGTACTTC	TRBV4-1	NA	TRBJ2-7	TRBD1
CASSLPGLAYGYTF	TGTGCCAGCAGCTTGCCAGGGTTGGCCTATGGCTACACCTTC	TRBV5-4	NA	TRBJ1-2	NA
CASSLVAKTGELFF	TGTGCCAGCAGCTTGGTAGCCAAAACCGGGGAGCTGTTTTTT	TRBV5-5	few	TRBJ2-2	NA
CASMREWYNEQFF	TGTGCCAGCATGCGGGAGTGGTACAATGAGCAGTTCTTC	TRBV25-1	NA	TRBJ2-1	TRBD2
CASRPGGPIDTQYF	TGTGCCAGCAGGCCGGGGGGGCCGATAGATACGCAGTATTTT	TRBV5-6	NA	TRBJ2-3	TRBD2
CAWSVGTSQFF	TGTGCCTGGAGTGTAGGGACTAGCCAGTTCTTC	TRBV30	NA	TRBJ2-1	TRBD2
CASSFRGQGNQPQHF	TGTGCCAGCAGCTTCAGGGGGCAGGGCAATCAGCCCCAGCATTTT	TRBV5-5	NA	TRBJ1-5	TRBD1
CAWRKGVGNTIYF	TGTGCCTGGAGGAAAGGGGTCGGAAACACCATATATTTT	TRBV30	once	TRBJ1-3	NA
CASSRTGRVDYEQYF	TGTGCCAGCAGTAGGACAGGGAGGGTTGACTACGAGCAGTACTTC	TRBV6-5	NA	TRBJ2-7	NA
CASSPRGETQYF	TGCGCCAGCAGCCCCAGGGGGGAGACCCAGTACTTC	TRBV5-1	once	TRBJ2-5	TRBD1
CASSAIGTEPRGYTF	TGTGCCAGCAGCGCCATCGGGACAGAACCCCGTGGCTACACCTTC	TRBV13	NA	TRBJ1-2	TRBD1
CASSSTSFGDEQYF	TGTGCCAGCAGTTCGACTAGCTTCGGCGACGAGCAGTACTTC	TRBV6-5	NA	TRBJ2-7	TRBD2
CASSSMGTGSGYTF	TGTGCCAGCAGCTCAATGGGGACAGGGAGTGGCTACACCTTC	TRBV7-2	NA	TRBJ1-2	TRBD1
CASSQDRSGGNTIYF	TGTGCCAGCAGCCAAGATCGCTCCGGGGGAAACACCATATATTTT	TRBV4-2	NA	TRBJ1-3	NA
CASSFSGRATYEQFF	TGCGCCAGCAGCTTTAGCGGGAGGGCCACATATGAGCAGTTCTTC	TRBV5-1	NA	TRBJ2-1	TRBD2
CASSPSLAKNIQYF	TGTGCCAGCAGCCCTAGCCTGGCCAAAAACATTCAGTACTTC	TRBV14	NA	TRBJ2-4	NA
CASSPGVRERTDTQYF	TGTGCCAGTAGCCCCGGGGTGCGGGAGCGCACAGATACGCAGTATTTT	TRBV19	NA	TRBJ2-3	TRBD2
CAWERSSSYNEQFF	TGTGCCTGGGAGCGGTCTTCCTCCTACAATGAGCAGTTCTTC	TRBV30	NA	TRBJ2-1	NA
CASSWTSGGEGEQFF	TGCGCCAGCAGCTGGACTAGCGGGGGGGAAGGTGAGCAGTTCTTC	TRBV5-1	NA	TRBJ2-1	TRBD2
CASSPRENTGELFF	TGTGCCAGCTCACCACGCGAGAACACCGGGGAGCTGTTTTTT	TRBV18	NA	TRBJ2-2	NA
CASSQDLQGSGNTIYF	TGCGCCAGCAGCCAAGACTTACAGGGCTCTGGAAACACCATATATTTT	TRBV4-1	NA	TRBJ1-3	NA
CASSPTGTRGNEQFF	TGTGCCAGCTCACCCACCGGGACTAGGGGCAATGAGCAGTTCTTC	TRBV18	NA	TRBJ2-1	TRBD2